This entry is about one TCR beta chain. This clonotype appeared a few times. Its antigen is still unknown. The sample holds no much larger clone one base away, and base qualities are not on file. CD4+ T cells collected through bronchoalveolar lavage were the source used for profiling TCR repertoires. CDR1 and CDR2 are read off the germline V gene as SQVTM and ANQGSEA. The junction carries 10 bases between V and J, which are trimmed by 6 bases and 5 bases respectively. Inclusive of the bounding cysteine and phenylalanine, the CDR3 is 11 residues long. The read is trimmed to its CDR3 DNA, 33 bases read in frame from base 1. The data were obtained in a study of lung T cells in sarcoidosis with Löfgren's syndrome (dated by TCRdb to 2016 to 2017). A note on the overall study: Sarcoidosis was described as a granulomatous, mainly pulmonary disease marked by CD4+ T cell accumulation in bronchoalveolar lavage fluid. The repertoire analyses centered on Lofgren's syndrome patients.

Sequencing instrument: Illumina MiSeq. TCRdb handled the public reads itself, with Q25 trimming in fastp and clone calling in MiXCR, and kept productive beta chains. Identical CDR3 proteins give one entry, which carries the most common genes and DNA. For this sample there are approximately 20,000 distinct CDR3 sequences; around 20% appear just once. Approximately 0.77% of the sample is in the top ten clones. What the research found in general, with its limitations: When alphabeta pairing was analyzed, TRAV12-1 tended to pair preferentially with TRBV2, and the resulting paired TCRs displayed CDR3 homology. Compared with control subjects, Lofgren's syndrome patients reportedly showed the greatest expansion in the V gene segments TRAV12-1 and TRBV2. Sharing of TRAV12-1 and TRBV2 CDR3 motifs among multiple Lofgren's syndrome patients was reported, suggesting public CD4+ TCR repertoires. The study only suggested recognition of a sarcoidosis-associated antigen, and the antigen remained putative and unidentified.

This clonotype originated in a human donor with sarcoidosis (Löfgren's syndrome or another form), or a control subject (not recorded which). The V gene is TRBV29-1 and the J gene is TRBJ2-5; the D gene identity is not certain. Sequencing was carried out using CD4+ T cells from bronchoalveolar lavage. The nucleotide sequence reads TGCAGCGTCGAGTCTGGGGAGACCCAGTACTTC. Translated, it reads CSVESGETQYF.